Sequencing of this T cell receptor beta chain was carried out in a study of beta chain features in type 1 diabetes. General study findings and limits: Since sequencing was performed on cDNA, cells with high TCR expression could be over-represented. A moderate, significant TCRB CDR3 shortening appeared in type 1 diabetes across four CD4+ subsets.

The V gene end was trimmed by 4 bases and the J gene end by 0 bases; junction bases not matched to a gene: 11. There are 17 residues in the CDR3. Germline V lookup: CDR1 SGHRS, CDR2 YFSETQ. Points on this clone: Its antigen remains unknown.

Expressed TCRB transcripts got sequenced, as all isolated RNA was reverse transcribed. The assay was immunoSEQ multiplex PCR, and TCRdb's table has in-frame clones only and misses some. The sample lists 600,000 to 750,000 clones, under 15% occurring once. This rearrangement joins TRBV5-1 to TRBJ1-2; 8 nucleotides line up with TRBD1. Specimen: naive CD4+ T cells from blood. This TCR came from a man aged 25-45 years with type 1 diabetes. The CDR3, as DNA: TGCGCCAGCAGCCCTAGTGGAGGACAGGGAGCTAACTATGGCTACACCTTC. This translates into CASSPSGGQGANYGYTF. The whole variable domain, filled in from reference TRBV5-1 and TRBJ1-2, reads KAGVTQTPRYLIKTRGQQVTLSCSPISGHRSVSWYQQTPGQGLQFLFEYFSETQRNKGNFPGRFSGRQFSNSRSEMNVSTLELGDSALYLCASSPSGGQGANYGYTFGSGTRLTVV.